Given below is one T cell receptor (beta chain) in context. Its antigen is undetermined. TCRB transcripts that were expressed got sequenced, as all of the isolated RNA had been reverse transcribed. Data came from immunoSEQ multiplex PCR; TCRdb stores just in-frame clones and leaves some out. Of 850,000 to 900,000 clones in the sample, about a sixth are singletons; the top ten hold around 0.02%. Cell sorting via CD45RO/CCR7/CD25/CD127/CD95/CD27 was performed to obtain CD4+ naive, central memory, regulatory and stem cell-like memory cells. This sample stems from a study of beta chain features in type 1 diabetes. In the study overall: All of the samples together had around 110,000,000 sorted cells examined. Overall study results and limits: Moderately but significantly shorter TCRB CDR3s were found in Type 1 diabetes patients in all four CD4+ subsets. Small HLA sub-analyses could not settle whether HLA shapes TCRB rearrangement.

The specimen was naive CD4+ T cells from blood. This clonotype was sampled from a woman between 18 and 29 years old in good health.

The CDR3 nucleotides are TGTGCCAGCAGTTTATTGGGACAAACGAATCAGCCCCAGCATTTT. It codes for CASSLLGQTNQPQHF. The gene calls are TRBV27 and TRBJ1-5; tentatively, D is TRBD1 (6 bases). The CDR3 covers 15 residues. Germline V CDR1 and CDR2: MNHEY, SMNVEV (reference sequence). Trimming removed 1 base from V and 4 bases from J, with 11 bases in between.